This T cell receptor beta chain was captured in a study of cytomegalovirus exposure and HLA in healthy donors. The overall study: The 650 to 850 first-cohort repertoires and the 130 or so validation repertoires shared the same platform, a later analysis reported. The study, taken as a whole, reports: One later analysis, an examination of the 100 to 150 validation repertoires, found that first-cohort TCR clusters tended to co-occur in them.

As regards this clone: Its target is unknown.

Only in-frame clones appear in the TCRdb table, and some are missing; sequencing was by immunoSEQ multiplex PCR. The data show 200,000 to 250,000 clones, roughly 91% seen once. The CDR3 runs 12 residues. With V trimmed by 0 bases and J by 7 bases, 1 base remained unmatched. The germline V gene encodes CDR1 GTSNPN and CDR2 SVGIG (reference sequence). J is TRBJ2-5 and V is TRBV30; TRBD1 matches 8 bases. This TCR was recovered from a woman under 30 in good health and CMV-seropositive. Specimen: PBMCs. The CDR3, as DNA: TGTGCCTGGAGTGTAGACAGGGGGACCCAGTACTTC. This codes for CAWSVDRGTQYF.